A selection of T cell receptor beta chains follows, all from one sample in a study of T-cell reconstitution after alpha-beta-depleted transplantation in children. MiXCR, run by TCRdb on the PCR reads, gives a single entry per CDR3 protein. The sample holds roughly 500,000 distinct CDR3 sequences, 15% to 20% seen once. The sequencing here drew on PBMCs from the stem cell graft donor, taken from the stem cell graft. Source of these receptors: a human donor who donated a stem cell graft to a child with acute lymphoblastic leukemia. CDR3s include the opening cysteine and the closing phenylalanine or tryptophan. A D gene is named only where the DNA matches it firmly. A clone size is listed for some rows: how often the clone was seen (once, few, many), or a class if it is expanded.

d_call	v_call	j_call	clone_size	cdr3_aa	cdr3_nt
NA	TRBV20-1	TRBJ2-1	NA	CSAKRLANNEQFF	TGCAGTGCCAAACGGCTAGCGAACAATGAGCAGTTCTTC
TRBD1	TRBV10-3	TRBJ2-3	few	CAIRDSGGHTDTQYF	TGTGCCATCCGGGACTCAGGGGGCCACACAGATACGCAGTATTTT
NA	TRBV27	TRBJ1-1	NA	CASGGGMNTEAFF	TGTGCCAGTGGGGGCGGAATGAACACTGAAGCTTTCTTT
NA	TRBV18	TRBJ2-5	NA	CASSPGPPPKGTQYF	TGTGCCAGCTCACCTGGGCCCCCGCCAAAGGGGACCCAGTACTTC
NA	TRBV28	TRBJ2-5	NA	CASSWIPAGLQETQYF	TGTGCCAGCAGTTGGATTCCCGCAGGGCTTCAAGAGACCCAGTACTTC
NA	TRBV5-1	TRBJ2-1	few	CASSFSGELYNEQFF	TGCGCCAGCAGCTTCTCGGGGGAGCTCTACAATGAGCAGTTCTTC
NA	TRBV7-8	TRBJ1-1	NA	CASSFTVDTLSEAFF	TGTGCCAGCAGCTTTACCGTGGACACCTTATCTGAAGCTTTCTTT
NA	TRBV6-1	TRBJ2-3	few	CASSEAIAATDTQYF	TGTGCCAGCAGTGAAGCGATAGCGGCCACAGATACGCAGTATTTT
NA	TRBV7-2	TRBJ1-3	few	CASSPTGFSGNTIYF	TGTGCCAGCAGCCCCACGGGATTCTCTGGAAACACCATATATTTT
TRBD1	TRBV4-1	TRBJ2-2	NA	CASSQRPGTGKSDTGELFF	TGCGCCAGCAGCCAGAGGCCCGGGACAGGGAAATCGGACACCGGGGAGCTGTTTTTT
TRBD1	TRBV4-1	TRBJ1-2	NA	CASSQGTGANTFGYTF	TGCGCCAGCAGCCAAGGGACAGGGGCGAATACGTTTGGCTACACCTTC
TRBD1	TRBV5-1	TRBJ1-4	NA	CASSHGTGSTNEKLFF	TGCGCCAGCAGCCACGGGACAGGGTCAACTAATGAAAAACTGTTTTTT
NA	TRBV5-1	TRBJ2-3	NA	CASSFIATDTQYF	TGCGCCAGCAGCTTTATAGCGACAGATACGCAGTATTTT
NA	TRBV6-1	TRBJ2-1	NA	CASQKDSYNEQFF	TGTGCCAGTCAAAAGGACTCCTACAATGAGCAGTTCTTC
NA	TRBV12-5	TRBJ2-1	NA	CASGLRGGSYNEQFF	TGTGCTAGTGGTTTGAGGGGTGGGTCCTACAATGAGCAGTTCTTC
TRBD2	TRBV27	TRBJ2-3	few	CASSPPGRGGDTQYF	TGTGCCAGCAGTCCACCGGGACGCGGGGGAGATACGCAGTATTTT
NA	TRBV11-2	TRBJ2-3	NA	CASSLRGGAAGHTQYF	TGTGCCAGCAGCTTAAGAGGAGGGGCCGCGGGGCATACGCAGTATTTT
NA	TRBV3-1	TRBJ2-7	few	CASSPGRSFYEQYF	TGTGCCAGCAGCCCGGGACGTTCTTTTTACGAGCAGTACTTC
NA	TRBV5-1	TRBJ2-3	NA	CASSANPPGRTDTQYF	TGCGCCAGCAGCGCTAACCCTCCGGGACGCACAGATACGCAGTATTTT
NA	TRBV11-1	TRBJ1-6	few	CASSLYQGSGSPLHF	TGTGCCAGCAGCTTATACCAGGGAAGTGGTTCACCCCTCCACTTT
NA	TRBV6-1	TRBJ2-7	few	CASSEADQHYEQYF	TGTGCCAGCAGTGAAGCTGACCAGCACTACGAGCAGTACTTC
NA	TRBV5-1	TRBJ2-5	few	CASSLGGGPETQYF	TGCGCCAGCAGCTTGGGAGGGGGGCCAGAGACCCAGTACTTC
TRBD2	TRBV5-1	TRBJ2-1	NA	CASSSIPGLAGGPWFF	TGCGCCAGCAGCTCTATCCCGGGACTAGCGGGAGGGCCGTGGTTCTTC
NA	TRBV27	TRBJ2-5	few	CASSSLLEPETQYF	TGTGCCAGCAGTTCCCTGTTAGAACCAGAGACCCAGTACTTC
NA	TRBV4-1	TRBJ1-1	few	CASSGISNTEAFF	TGCGCCAGCAGCGGAATTTCGAACACTGAAGCTTTCTTT